This T cell receptor beta chain was captured in a study of regulatory and conventional T cells in RAG deficiency (dated by TCRdb to 2016 to 2017). With respect to the entire study: The study used high-throughput TCR beta sequencing to compare repertoire diversity and composition of Treg, conventional CD4+ and CD8+ T cells between RAG-deficient patients and healthy controls.

Library preparation used the immunoSEQ multiplex PCR assay. Rearranged TCR beta chain products were amplified from genomic DNA of sorted T-cell subsets and sequenced. In the original analysis: Shannon entropy and Simpson indices were used to measure the diversity of productive TCR beta rearrangements in each repertoire. To assess clonal expansion, the frequencies of the 100 most abundant productive TCR beta clonotypes were added up as a share of total reads. The TRB repertoires were scored with a self-reactivity index that is based on amino acid usage at CDR3beta positions 6 and 7. Two-way ANOVA was applied to the repertoire analyses, whereas Student t or Mann-Whitney tests were applied to the flow cytometric analyses. Drawn from immuneACCESS, this table holds only the in-frame rearrangements with V and J called that TCRdb kept. Clones are partly lost; checked studies trace under half to an unresolved V gene and leave the rest unexplained. That table is the source of V, J and clone size, and D and trimming were worked out from the DNA. The sample includes around 20,000 clones, with approximately 93% observed a single time. The top ten hold 0.55% to 0.9% of the sample.

The full study reports these points: Compared with controls, Omenn syndrome and CID/AS patients had about 97-fold fewer unique TCR beta sequences in Treg cells, whereas the reduction in the other subsets was around 9.1-fold. Markedly lower Shannon entropy and higher Simpson indices were observed in RAG-deficient patients than in control T-cell subpopulations. Some T-cell subset analyses were not performed for some subjects. The CD25-high CD127-low cells sorted from Omenn syndrome patients may be peripherally activated cells rather than true Treg cells. Shorter CDR3 lengths were found in all patient T-cell subsets, and >85% Treg-Tconv repertoire overlap at nucleotide and amino acid level was observed in Omenn syndrome patients.

Before genomic DNA extraction, conventional CD4+ T cells were isolated from blood as CD25-low CD127-high cells. For repertoire analyses, the comparison group consisted of roughly 8 healthy control donors. As for this clone: Its specific antigen is unknown. Base qualities are not recorded, but no much larger clone differs from it by a single base.

In the germline V gene, CDR1 corresponds to SGHRS and CDR2 to YFSETQ. Trimmed from V: 5 bases; trimmed from J: 1 base; junction bases lacking a gene match: 5. Including the terminal cysteine and phenylalanine, the CDR3 comprises 15 residues. The retained sequence is limited to the CDR3, 45 bases, with the frame set at the first base. The data also belong to a second study, concerning regulatory T cells. As described in the second report: The multiplex PCR used 52 forward TRBV primers and 13 reverse TRBJ primers, with assay-based and computational corrections for amplification bias. Repertoires from patients had restricted unique TRB V-J pairs and skewed V and J gene usage, with the strongest effect in regulatory T cells. Between CD3G-deficient patients and healthy controls, the study compared T-cell receptor beta repertoires in sorted regulatory T cells, conventional CD4+ T cells and CD8+ T cells. Peripheral blood mononuclear cells were isolated by Ficoll density separation. Rearranged TRB loci were amplified from genomic DNA by multiplex PCR within the immunoSEQ assay. TRB amplicons were sequenced using an Illumina HiSeq platform. Custom algorithms error-filtered the raw sequences and aligned the raw sequences to reference gene sequences, after which the immunoSEQ online tools were used for analysis. Frequencies of productive and nonproductive TRB rearrangements were evaluated among both unique and total sequences. Group comparisons used t tests, Mann-Whitney tests or two-way ANOVA run in Prism software.

The chain joins TRBV5-1 to TRBJ1-2, and 10 junction bases match TRBD1. Input material: CD4+ T cells sorted from blood. The clonotype originates from a human donor in good health. The nucleotides read TGCGCCAGCAGAGCCGGGACAGGGGATAACTATGGCTACACCTTC. Its protein reads: CASRAGTGDNYGYTF.